This entry lists 8 T cell receptor beta chains sequenced from one sample in a study of blood T cell repertoires in COVID-19. Profiling relied on immunoSEQ multiplex PCR, and the TCRdb table lists in-frame clones only, not all of them. There are about 360,000 clones in the sample; around 86% occur only once, and 3% lies in the top ten. Sequencing input: peripheral blood. These receptors were collected from a human donor in a cohort sampled during active COVID-19.

The chain has TRBV18 and TRBJ1-2; D is unclear. The CDR3 covers 14 residues. V was clipped by 3 bases and J by 3 bases, with 11 bases between them. Germline V gene lookup returns CDR1 KGHSH and CDR2 LQKENI. In DNA, the CDR3 is TGTGCCAGCTCACCGGCAAGAGGAGACTATGGCTACACCTTC. This codes for CASSPARGDYGYTF.

J is TRBJ1-3 and V is TRBV28, with 7 bases identical to TRBD1. V lost 6 bases to trimming and J lost 4 bases; unmatched junction nucleotides: 6. The CDR3 runs to 14 residues. Germline V lookup: CDR1 MDHEN, CDR2 SYDVKM. The CDR3 coding sequence is TGTGCCAGCAGGGCGACAGGGCGGGGAAACACCATATATTTT. It translates to CASRATGRGNTIYF.

The V call is TRBV27, the J call TRBJ2-7; 8 bases match TRBD1. This CDR3 is built from 15 residues. CDR1 MNHEY and CDR2 SMNVEV come from the germline V gene (reference sequence). V gave up 3 bases and J gave up 6 bases; unmatched junction bases: 10. CDR3 loop: CASSFLLSRGLEQYF. In DNA form, the CDR3 reads TGTGCCAGCAGTTTTCTCTTGAGCAGGGGGCTCGAGCAGTACTTC.

The chain is built from TRBV6-6 and TRBJ1-4; weak D call: TRBD1 (5 bases). CDR1 and CDR2 from the germline V gene are MNHNY and SVGAGI (reference sequence). Between the trimmed V and J ends, which lost 5 bases and 8 bases, there was a span of 27 bases. This CDR3 comprises 18 residues. The CDR3 nucleotides read TGTGCCAGCAGTCAACGGCCCTTAGGACGGGGGGTGAACGAAAAACTGTTTTTT. Translating gives CASSQRPLGRGVNEKLFF.

The chain carries TRBV10-3 and TRBJ2-2; perhaps TRBD1 as D (5 bases). This CDR3 has 13 residues. CDR1 is ENHRY and CDR2 is SYGVKD in the germline V gene. Trimming cost V 3 bases and J 3 bases, with 5 bases left between them. CDR3 amino acids: CAISDRDTGELFF. For the CDR3, the DNA is TGTGCCATCAGTGACAGGGACACCGGGGAGCTGTTTTTT.

The chain employs TRBV13 and TRBJ2-3; TRBD2 is a possible D gene (6 bases). Looked up from germline, CDR1 is PRHDT and CDR2 is FYEKMQ (reference sequence). V was clipped by 7 bases and J by 4 bases, with 21 bases between them. This CDR3 region has 16 residues. The DNA for the CDR3 is TGTGCCAGCACCCAACGACTAGTAAGTCTAGCAGATACGCAGTATTTT. This sequence encodes CASTQRLVSLADTQYF.

The gene calls are TRBV2 and TRBJ2-7; 7 bases are shared with TRBD1. Germline V gene lookup returns CDR1 SNHLY and CDR2 FYNNEI. V gave up 6 bases and J gave up 0 bases; unmatched junction bases: 5. The CDR3 has 14 amino acids. The CDR3 DNA sequence: TGTGCCAGCAGAGACAGGGTAAGCTCCTACGAGCAGTACTTC. Its protein product is CASRDRVSSYEQYF.

This chain connects TRBV4-1 to TRBJ2-1; D might be TRBD2 (5 bases). Germline V gene data show CDR1 as MGHRA and CDR2 as YSYEKL. This CDR3 has 12 amino acids. With 4 bases removed from V and 8 bases from J, the gap between germline ends came to 9 bases. The CDR3 DNA reads TGCGCCAGCAGCCCCGGAGGAGATGAGCAGTTCTTC. Amino acid sequence: CASSPGGDEQFF.